This TCR beta chain was documented in a study of blood T cell repertoires in COVID-19. This CDR3 contains 14 residues. V was trimmed by 3 bases and J by 1 base, leaving 10 bases between them. Germline assignment: CDR1 SGHDN and CDR2 FVKESK. Generated by immunoSEQ multiplex PCR, the TCRdb table keeps only in-frame clones and is missing some. The sample carries about 160,000 clones, 75% to 90% recorded once. J is TRBJ2-7 and V is TRBV14, with a weak D call TRBD1 (6 bases). This clonotype originated in a woman between 55 and 75 years old who had recovered from COVID-19. Sequenced: PBMCs or T cells enriched from blood (not recorded which). The CDR3 DNA is TGTGCCAGCAGCCATAGGACAGAGTCCTACGAGCAGTACTTC. It codes for CASSHRTESYEQYF. The full variable domain, with the rest looked up from reference TRBV14 and TRBJ2-7, is EAGVTQFPSHSVIEKGQTVTLRCDPISGHDNLYWYRRVMGKEIKFLLHFVKESKQDESGMPNNRFLAERTGGTYSTLKVQPAELEDSGVYFCASSHRTESYEQYFGPGTRLTVT.